The clone carrying this TCR beta chain was recorded once. Its cognate antigen is unknown. Healthy donors served as the controls. They were matched for age and sex. Trimming took off 3 bases at V and 0 bases at J, with 3 bases between the two ends. The CDR3 length is 12 residues. Per the germline V gene, CDR1 is DFQATT and CDR2 is SNEGSKA (reference sequence). These data belong to a study of CD8 T cells in Susac syndrome. Findings of the study overall: The authors acknowledged that the study's TCR sequencing and HLA analysis involved relatively few individuals.

The RNA, roughly 0.5 to 1 ug, was put through reverse transcription using random hexamers. Using its own MiXCR run on the immunoSEQ multiplex PCR reads, TCRdb lists one record per CDR3 protein. The data contain 180,000 or so distinct CDR3 sequences, about 94% of them singletons. Sequencing was performed on CD4+ T cells from PBMCs. The rearrangement links TRBV20-1 to TRBJ1-5, with unresolved D. The sequence came from a human donor in good health. As DNA, the CDR3 is TGCAGTGCTAGGAATAGCAATCAGCCCCAGCATTTT. Its protein product is CSARNSNQPQHF.